These 13 T cell receptor beta chains were all obtained from the same sample, sequenced in a study of blood T cell repertoires in COVID-19. The assay was immunoSEQ multiplex PCR, and TCRdb's table has in-frame clones only and misses some. Seen here are fewer than 100,000 clones, under 85% observed once, and the top ten hold roughly a quarter. The sequenced sample consisted of peripheral blood. These receptors all stem from a man in his 70s with acute or convalescent COVID-19.

J is TRBJ2-5 and V is TRBV7-2; TRBD2 aligns across 8 bases. This CDR3 comprises 17 residues. The germline gives CDR1 SGHTA, CDR2 FQGNSA. Germline trimming cut 1 base from V and 2 bases from J; bases unmatched to any gene: 9. The CDR3: CASSLVSSGALQETQYF. DNA of the CDR3: TGTGCCAGCAGCTTAGTCAGTAGCGGGGCCCTACAAGAGACCCAGTACTTC.

This clone has only one observation. The genes are TRBV5-1 and TRBJ1-1, with D possibly being TRBD1 (5 bases). CDR1 is SGHRS and CDR2 is YFSETQ in the germline V gene. V gave up 1 base and J gave up 4 bases, with 8 bases separating them. The CDR3 extends over 13 amino acids. The CDR3 protein is CASSLSQGTEAFF. CDR3 sequence (DNA): TGCGCCAGCAGCTTGTCCCAGGGCACTGAAGCTTTCTTT.

CDR3 coding DNA: TGTGCCTGGAGTAACGGTAATCAGCCCCAGCATTTT. It is translated as CAWSNGNQPQHF. The chain recombines TRBV30 with TRBJ1-5; D is ambiguous. The germline V gene has CDR1 GTSNPN and CDR2 SVGIG (reference sequence). Trimming shortened V by 2 bases and J by 4 bases, and 6 bases separated the two germline ends. CDR3 length: 12 amino acids.

V and J are TRBV30 and TRBJ1-2; weak D call: TRBD1 (5 bases). The CDR3 runs 13 residues. Germline lookup yields CDR1 GTSNPN and CDR2 SVGIG (reference sequence). Trimming stripped 2 bases from V and 7 bases from J, with 14 bases between. The CDR3 reads CAWSRGYWGGYTF. Written as DNA, the CDR3 is TGTGCCTGGAGTAGGGGATATTGGGGTGGCTACACCTTC.

The chain couples TRBV19 to TRBJ1-3, with D tentatively TRBD1 (6 bases). Germline CDR1 LNHDA, CDR2 SQIVND (reference sequence). V dropped 5 bases and J dropped 4 bases, with 18 bases sitting between them. The CDR3 consists of 16 residues. CDR3 in amino acids: CASSLNPGTRGNTIYF. The CDR3 coding sequence is TGTGCCAGTAGTCTCAATCCTGGGACACGAGGAAACACCATATATTTT. The whole variable domain, remainder taken from reference TRBV19 and TRBJ1-3, is DGGITQSPKYLFRKEGQNVTLSCEQNLNHDAMYWYRQDPGQGLRLIYYSQIVNDFQKGDIAEGYSVSREKKESFPLTVTSAQKNPTAFYLCASSLNPGTRGNTIYFGEGSWLTVV.

The rearrangement links TRBV27 to TRBJ2-1; D gene ambiguous. Germline loops: CDR1 MNHEY, CDR2 SMNVEV (reference sequence). V lost 3 bases to trimming and J lost 9 bases, with 12 bases between them. This CDR3 has 13 amino acids. The CDR3 DNA reads as TGTGCCAGCAGTTTTCTTACAGTGGCTGAGCAGTTCTTC. Translating it yields CASSFLTVAEQFF.

This clone was picked up one time. V is TRBV6-6 and J is TRBJ1-2; 9 bases line up with TRBD1. Germline lookup yields CDR1 MNHNY and CDR2 SVGAGI (reference sequence). Trimming took 7 bases from V and 0 from J; bases not matched to a gene: 9. This CDR3 has 16 residues. In DNA form, the CDR3 reads TGTGCCAGCACCTTATCCCGGACAGGGGCTAACTATGGCTACACCTTC. Translated: CASTLSRTGANYGYTF.

This chain joins TRBV21-1 and TRBJ2-5; TRBD1, the table's D call, lacks a check against the DNA. TRBV21-1 is a recognized pseudogene. The CDR3 runs 16 residues. The CDR3 sequence: CASSNRPAGGKETQYF. The CDR3 DNA follows: TGTGCCAGCAGCAATAGGCCAGCAGGGGGCAAGGAGACCCAGTACTTC.

The V gene is TRBV30, the J gene TRBJ1-5; a weak D match, TRBD1 (6 bases). Germline V gives CDR1 GTSNPN, CDR2 SVGIG (reference sequence). CDR3 length equals 17 residues. V was cut by 2 bases and J by 1 base, with 18 bases left in between. CDR3: CAWSSAVSGQSNQPQHF. CDR3 nucleotides: TGTGCCTGGAGTTCCGCGGTTTCGGGACAAAGCAATCAGCCCCAGCATTTT.

The chain has TRBV18 and TRBJ2-7; 7 bases are shared with TRBD1. This CDR3 comprises 13 residues. J gave up 5 bases and V 3 bases, and 4 bases lay outside the gene matches. Germline V lookup: CDR1 KGHSH, CDR2 LQKENI. The chain's CDR3 is CASSPTGDHEQYF. Here the CDR3 DNA reads TGTGCCAGCTCACCCACAGGGGACCACGAGCAGTACTTC.

This chain uses TRBV11-2 with TRBJ1-2; 8 nucleotides agree with TRBD1. The CDR3 is made up of 15 amino acids. The trim removed 4 bases at V and 2 bases at J, leaving 6 bases unmatched. CDR1 is SGHAT and CDR2 is FQNNGV in the germline V gene. The CDR3 DNA is TGTGCCAGCAGCTCCGGACAGGGCCGCAACTATGGCTACACCTTC. This sequence encodes CASSSGQGRNYGYTF.

The CDR3 region has the DNA TGTGCCAGCAGCGTCACTACCGGGACAGGGGGTGACGAGCAGTACTTC. As protein: CASSVTTGTGGDEQYF. The genes are TRBV9 and TRBJ2-7; 11 bases line up with TRBD1. The CDR3 contains 16 residues. Trimming removed 2 bases from V and 5 bases from J; junction bases left unmatched: 9. Germline loops: CDR1 SGDLS, CDR2 YYNGEE. Full variable domain (outside the CDR3, taken from reference TRBV9 and TRBJ2-7): DSGVTQTPKHLITATGQRVTLRCSPRSGDLSVYWYQQSLDQGLQFLIQYYNGEERAKGNILERFSAQQFPDLHSELNLSSLELGDSALYFCASSVTTGTGGDEQYFGPGTRLTVT.

V and J are TRBV21-1 and TRBJ2-3; the table's D call of TRBD1 was not tested on the DNA. TRBV21-1 is a pseudogene locus. There are 16 residues in the CDR3. This CDR3 reads CASSKFAGKWTDTQYF. The CDR3 DNA reads as TGTGCCAGCAGCAAATTCGCAGGGAAGTGGACAGATACGCAGTATTTT.